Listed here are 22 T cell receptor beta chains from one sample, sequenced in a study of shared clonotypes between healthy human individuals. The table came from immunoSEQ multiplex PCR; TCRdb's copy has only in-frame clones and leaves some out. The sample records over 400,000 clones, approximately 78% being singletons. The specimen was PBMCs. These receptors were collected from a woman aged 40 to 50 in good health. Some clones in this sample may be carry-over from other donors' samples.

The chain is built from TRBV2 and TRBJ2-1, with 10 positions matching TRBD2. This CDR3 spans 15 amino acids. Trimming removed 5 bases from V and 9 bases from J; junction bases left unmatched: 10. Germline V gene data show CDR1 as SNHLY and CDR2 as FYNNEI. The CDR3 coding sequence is TGTGCCAGCAGTAAGAGGACTAGCGGTTTGAGTGAGCAGTTCTTC. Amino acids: CASSKRTSGLSEQFF.

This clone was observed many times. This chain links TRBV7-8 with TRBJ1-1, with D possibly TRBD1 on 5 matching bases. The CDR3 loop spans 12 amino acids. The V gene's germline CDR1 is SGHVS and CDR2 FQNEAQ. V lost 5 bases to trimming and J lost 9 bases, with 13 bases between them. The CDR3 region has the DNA TGTGCCAGCAGCCAAATTCAGGGTCAAGCTTTCTTT. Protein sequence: CASSQIQGQAFF.

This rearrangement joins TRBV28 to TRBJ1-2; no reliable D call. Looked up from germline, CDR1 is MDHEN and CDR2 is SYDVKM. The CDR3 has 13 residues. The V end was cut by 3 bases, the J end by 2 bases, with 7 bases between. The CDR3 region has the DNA TGTGCCAGCAGTTTGGCAGCCAACTATGGCTACACCTTC. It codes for CASSLAANYGYTF.

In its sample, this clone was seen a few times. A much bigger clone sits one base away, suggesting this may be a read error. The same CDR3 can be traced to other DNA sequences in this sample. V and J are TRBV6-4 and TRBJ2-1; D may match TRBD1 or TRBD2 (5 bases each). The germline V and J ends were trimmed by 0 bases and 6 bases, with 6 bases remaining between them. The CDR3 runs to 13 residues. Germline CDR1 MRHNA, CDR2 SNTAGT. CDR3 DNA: TGTGCCAGCAGTGACTCGGGGGTCAATGAGCAGTTCTTC. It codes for CASSDSGVNEQFF.

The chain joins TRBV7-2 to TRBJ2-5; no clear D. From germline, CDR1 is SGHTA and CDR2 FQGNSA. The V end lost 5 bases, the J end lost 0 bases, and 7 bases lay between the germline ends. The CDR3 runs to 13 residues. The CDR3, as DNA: TGTGCCAGCAGCCCGGCTAACCAAGAGACCCAGTACTTC. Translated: CASSPANQETQYF.

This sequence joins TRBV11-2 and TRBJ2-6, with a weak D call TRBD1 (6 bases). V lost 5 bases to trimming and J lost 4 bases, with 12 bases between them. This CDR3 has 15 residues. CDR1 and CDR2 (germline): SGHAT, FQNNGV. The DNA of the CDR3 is TGTGCCAGCAGCCCTTGGACAGCGGGGGCCAACGTCCTGACTTTC. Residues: CASSPWTAGANVLTF.

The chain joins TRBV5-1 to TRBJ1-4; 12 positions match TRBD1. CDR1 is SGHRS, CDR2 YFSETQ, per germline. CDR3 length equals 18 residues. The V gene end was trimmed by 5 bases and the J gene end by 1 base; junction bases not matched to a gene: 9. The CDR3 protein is CASRPGTGGSGTNEKLFF. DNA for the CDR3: TGCGCCAGCAGACCCGGGACAGGGGGCTCGGGAACTAATGAAAAACTGTTTTTT.

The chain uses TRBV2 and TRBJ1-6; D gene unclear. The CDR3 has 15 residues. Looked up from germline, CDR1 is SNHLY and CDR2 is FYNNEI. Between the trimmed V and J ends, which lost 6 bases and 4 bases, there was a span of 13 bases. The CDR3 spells CASRPPPVYNSPLHF. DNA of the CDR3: TGTGCCAGCAGACCTCCACCAGTGTATAATTCACCCCTCCACTTT.

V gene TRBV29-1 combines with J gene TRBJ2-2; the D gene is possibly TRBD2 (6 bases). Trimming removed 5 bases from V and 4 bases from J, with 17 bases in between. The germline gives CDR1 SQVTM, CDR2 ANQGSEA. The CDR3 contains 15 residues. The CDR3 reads CSVPGTPPPTGELFF. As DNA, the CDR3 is TGCAGCGTTCCTGGGACTCCACCCCCCACCGGGGAGCTGTTTTTT.

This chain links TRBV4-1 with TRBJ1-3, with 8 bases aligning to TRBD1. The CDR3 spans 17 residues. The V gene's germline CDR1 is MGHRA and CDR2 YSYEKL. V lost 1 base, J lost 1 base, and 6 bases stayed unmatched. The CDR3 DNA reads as TGCGCCAGCAGCCAAGGGGACAGGCGAAGTTCTGGAAACACCATATATTTT. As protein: CASSQGDRRSSGNTIYF.

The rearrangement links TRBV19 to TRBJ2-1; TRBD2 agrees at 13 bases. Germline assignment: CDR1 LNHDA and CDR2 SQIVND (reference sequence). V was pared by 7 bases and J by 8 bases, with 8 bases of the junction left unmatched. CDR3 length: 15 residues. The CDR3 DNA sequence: TGTGCCAGTAACGAGGGACTAGCGGGAAACGATGAGCAGTTCTTC. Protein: CASNEGLAGNDEQFF.

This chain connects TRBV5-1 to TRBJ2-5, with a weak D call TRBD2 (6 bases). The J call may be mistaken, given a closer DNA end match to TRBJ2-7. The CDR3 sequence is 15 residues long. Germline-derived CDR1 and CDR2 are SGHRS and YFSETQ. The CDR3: CASSLAGTGTYEQYF. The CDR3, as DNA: TGCGCCAGCAGCTTGGCTGGGACTGGGACCTACGAGCAGTACTTC.

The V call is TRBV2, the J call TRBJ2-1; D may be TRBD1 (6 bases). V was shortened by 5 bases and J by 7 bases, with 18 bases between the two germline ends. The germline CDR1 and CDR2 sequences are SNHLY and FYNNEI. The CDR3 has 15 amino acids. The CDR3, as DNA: TGTGCCAGCAGTTATAACAGGGAATCCTTAAATGAGCAGTTCTTC. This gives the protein CASSYNRESLNEQFF.

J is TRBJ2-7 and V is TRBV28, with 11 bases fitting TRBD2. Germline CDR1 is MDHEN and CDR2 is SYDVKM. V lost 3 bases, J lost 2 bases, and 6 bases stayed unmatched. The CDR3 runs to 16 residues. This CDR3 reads CASSLISGRGTYEQYF. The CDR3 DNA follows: TGTGCCAGCAGTTTGATTAGCGGGAGGGGGACCTACGAGCAGTACTTC.

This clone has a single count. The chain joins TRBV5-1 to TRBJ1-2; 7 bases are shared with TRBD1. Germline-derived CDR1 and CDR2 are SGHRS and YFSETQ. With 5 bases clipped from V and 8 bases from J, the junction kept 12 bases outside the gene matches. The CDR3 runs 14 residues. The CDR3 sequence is CASSTGQAGGGYTF. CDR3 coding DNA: TGCGCCAGCAGTACCGGACAGGCCGGAGGAGGCTACACCTTC.

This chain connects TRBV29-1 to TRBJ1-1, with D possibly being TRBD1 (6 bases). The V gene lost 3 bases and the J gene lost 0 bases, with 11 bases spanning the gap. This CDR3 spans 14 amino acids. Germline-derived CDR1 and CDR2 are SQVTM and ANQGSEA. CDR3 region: CSVEGAGLNTEAFF. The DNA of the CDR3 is TGCAGCGTTGAGGGGGCAGGCTTGAACACTGAAGCTTTCTTT. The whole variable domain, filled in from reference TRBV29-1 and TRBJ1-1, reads SAVISQKPSRDICQRGTSLTIQCQVDSQVTMMFWYRQQPGQSLTLIATANQGSEATYESGFVIDKFPISRPNLTFSTLTVSNMSPEDSSIYLCSVEGAGLNTEAFFGQGTRLTVV.

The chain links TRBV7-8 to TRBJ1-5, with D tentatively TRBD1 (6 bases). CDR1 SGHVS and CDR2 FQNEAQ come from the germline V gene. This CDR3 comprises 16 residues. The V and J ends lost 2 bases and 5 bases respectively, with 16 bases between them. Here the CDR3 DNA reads TGTGCCAGCAGCTTAAGGAACCAGGGGAGCGATCAGCCCCAGCATTTT. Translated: CASSLRNQGSDQPQHF.

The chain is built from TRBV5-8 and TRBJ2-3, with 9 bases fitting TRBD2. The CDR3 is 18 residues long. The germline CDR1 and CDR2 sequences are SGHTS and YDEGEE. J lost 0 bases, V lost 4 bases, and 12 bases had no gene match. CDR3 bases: TGTGCCAGCAGCGAAACTAGCGGGCGACTATATAGCACAGATACGCAGTATTTT. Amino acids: CASSETSGRLYSTDTQYF.

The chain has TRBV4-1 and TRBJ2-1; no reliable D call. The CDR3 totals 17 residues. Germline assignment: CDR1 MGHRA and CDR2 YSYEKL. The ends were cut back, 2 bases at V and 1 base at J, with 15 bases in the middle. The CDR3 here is CASSQIGLGPSYNEQFF. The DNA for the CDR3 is TGCGCCAGCAGCCAAATAGGGTTAGGCCCTTCCTACAATGAGCAGTTCTTC.

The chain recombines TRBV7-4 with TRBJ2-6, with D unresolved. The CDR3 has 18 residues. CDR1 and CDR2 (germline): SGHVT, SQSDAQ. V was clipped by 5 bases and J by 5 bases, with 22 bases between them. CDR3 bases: TGTGCCAGCAGCGCTCTTAACAGCTCACAAAGTCGGGCCAACGTCCTGACTTTC. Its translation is CASSALNSSQSRANVLTF. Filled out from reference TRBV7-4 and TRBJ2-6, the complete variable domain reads GAGVSQSPRYKVAKRGRDVALRCDSISGHVTLYWYRQTLGQGSEVLTYSQSDAQRDKSGRPSGRFSAERPERSVSTLKIQRTEQGDSAVYLCASSALNSSQSRANVLTFGAGSRLTVL.

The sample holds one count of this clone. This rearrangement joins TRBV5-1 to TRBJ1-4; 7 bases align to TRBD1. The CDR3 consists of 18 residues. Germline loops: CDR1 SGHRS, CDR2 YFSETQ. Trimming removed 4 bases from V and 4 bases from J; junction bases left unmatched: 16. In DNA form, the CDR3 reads TGCGCCAGCAGCATCCAGGGGGTCGCCTTTCGGGGTAATGAAAAACTGTTTTTT. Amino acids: CASSIQGVAFRGNEKLFF.

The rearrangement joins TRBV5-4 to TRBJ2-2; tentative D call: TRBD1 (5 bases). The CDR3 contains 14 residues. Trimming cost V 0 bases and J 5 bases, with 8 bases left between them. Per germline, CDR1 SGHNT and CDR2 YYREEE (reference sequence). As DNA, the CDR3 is TGTGCCAGCAGCTTGGGCAGGGCAACCGGGGAGCTGTTTTTT. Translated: CASSLGRATGELFF. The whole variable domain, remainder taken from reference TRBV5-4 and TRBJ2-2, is ETGVTQSPTHLIKTRGQQVTLRCSSQSGHNTVSWYQQALGQGPQFIFQYYREEENGRGNFPPRFSGLQFPNYSSELNVNALELDDSALYLCASSLGRATGELFFGEGSRLTVL.